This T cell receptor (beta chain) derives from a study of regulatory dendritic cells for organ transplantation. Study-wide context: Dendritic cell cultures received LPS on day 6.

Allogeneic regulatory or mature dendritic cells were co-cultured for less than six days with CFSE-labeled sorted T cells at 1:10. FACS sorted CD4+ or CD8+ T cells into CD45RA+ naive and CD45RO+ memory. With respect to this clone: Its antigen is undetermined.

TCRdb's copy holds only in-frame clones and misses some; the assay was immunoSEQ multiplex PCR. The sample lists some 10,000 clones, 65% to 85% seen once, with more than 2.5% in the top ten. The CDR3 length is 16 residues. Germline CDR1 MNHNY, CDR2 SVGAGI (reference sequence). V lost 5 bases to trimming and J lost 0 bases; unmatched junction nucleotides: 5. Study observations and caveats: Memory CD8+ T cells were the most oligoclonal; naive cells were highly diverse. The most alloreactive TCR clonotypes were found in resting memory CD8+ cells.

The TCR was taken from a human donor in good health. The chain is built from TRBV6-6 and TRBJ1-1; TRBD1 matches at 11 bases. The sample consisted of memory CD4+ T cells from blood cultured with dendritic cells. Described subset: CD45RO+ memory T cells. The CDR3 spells CASSGQGAGVNTEAFF. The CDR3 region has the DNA TGTGCCAGCAGTGGACAGGGGGCTGGGGTGAACACTGAAGCTTTCTTT.